This TCR beta chain came from a study of identical twins (dated by TCRdb to about 2016). About the full investigation: To test whether fetal clonotypes persist, the study used deep sequencing on TCR alpha and beta repertoires from monozygotic twins, unrelated adults of various ages, and cord blood. Replicate twin experiments were performed at different times using different library preparation protocols to rule out contamination.

Compared with germline, V lacks 0 bases and J lacks 3 bases; bases without a gene match: 8. The CDR3 starts with the cysteine, ends with the phenylalanine, and has 17 residues. Just CDR3 DNA is preserved here, 51 bases in frame from base 1. CDR1 is given as SGHKS and CDR2 as YYEKEE, both from the germline V gene (reference sequence). Many counts were recorded for this clonotype. Its cognate antigen has yet to be identified. Within one base of it there is no much larger clone, and no base qualities were kept. The library was prepared using 5' RACE. Sequenced on an Illumina HiSeq 2000. Template switching added a universal primer binding site, and the final cDNA carried a unique molecular identifier that allowed TCR cDNA molecules to be counted accurately. First-strand cDNA for TCR alpha and beta chains was synthesized from specific primers in the conserved constant-segment region. Each cDNA library was double barcoded, with a SMART-Mk sample barcode plus Illumina barcodes, to control for contamination. TruSeq adapter sequences and Illumina sample barcodes were added in two successive PCR steps. TCR alpha and beta cDNA libraries were sequenced on the Illumina HiSeq platform with custom primers. Per the original workflow: MiGEC processed the raw reads to extract unique molecular identifiers, while MiXCR was used to determine the CDR3 positions. Recombination models were inferred per individual with the repgenHMM and IGoR tools using an EM algorithm. Shared clonotype analysis was performed with the tcR package in R, normalizing sharing by the product of cloneset sizes. To study raw recombination free of thymic and clonal selection effects, out-of-frame nonproductive sequences were analyzed. TCRdb reran the public reads through fastp at Q25 and MiXCR, keeping productive beta chains. Each entry is one CDR3 protein sequence, shown with its most common DNA and genes. The V and J calls were determined by TCRdb, not by the authors. The sample table shows 200,000 to 300,000 distinct CDR3 sequences, and about 10% are seen once. 10% of the sample rests with the top ten.

What the study reported, not specific to this receptor: Compared with coincidental sharing between unrelated individuals, out-of-frame TCR alpha sequences shared between twins showed an excess of sequences with low generation probability. In monozygotic twins, out-of-frame TCR alpha sharing was systematically underestimated by recombination models, although the models agreed with sharing between unrelated individuals. Invariant T cells such as MAIT and iNKT could partly confound zero-insertion analyses, though diverse VJ usage argued against this for most clonotypes. The excess sharing between twins in beta out-of-frame sequences was weaker because fewer shared sequences reduced the signal-to-noise ratio. Abundant cord blood beta clonotypes had fewer insertions, young adult naive repertoires showed a similar but weaker trend, and memory repertoires showed no such trend. Because the same donors could not be followed over many years, conclusions were based on cross-sectional statistical analysis.

Every donor was a healthy Caucasian. Miltenyi CD45RO+ enrichment and human naive T-cell isolation kits were used to isolate memory (CD45RO+) and naive T cells from PBMC. The chain couples TRBV5-5 to TRBJ2-7; 11 bases in the junction line up with TRBD2. The sample consisted of memory T cells sorted from blood. Per the publication, the cell subset or site label means: CD45RO+ enriched T cells. The receptor was derived from a man aged 50 to 60 in good health. CDR3 sequence: CASSLGPTSGRFYEQYF. The sequenced DNA is TGTGCCAGCAGCTTGGGCCCTACTAGCGGGAGATTCTACGAGCAGTACTTC.